This TCR beta chain was sequenced for a study of shared clonotypes between healthy human individuals. Study overall: CD4 naive and memory got three plates each, CD8 naive two, CD8 memory one. The study's findings and limits: Shared clonotypes: 4.5% to 6.5% naive CD4, under 4% naive CD8, over 2% memory CD4, approximately 0.4% memory CD8.

Libraries were prepared by immunoSEQ multiplex PCR; TCRdb keeps only in-frame clonotypes and omits some of them. The sample carries over 750,000 clones, about 96% recorded once. Naive CD8 cells lacked CD45RO and underwent positive selection for CCR7, leaving out terminally differentiated effector memory CD45RA+ cells. Recent vaccinations or acute infections were absent in the healthy HIV-negative adult donors. Note on this clone: Its antigen is unidentified.

The J segment lost 0 bases and the V segment lost 4 bases, leaving 11 bases of the junction unmatched. CDR3 length: 17 residues. CDR1 is SGHVS, CDR2 FQNEAQ, per germline. The clonotype was recovered from a man between 25 and 39 years old in good health. This chain joins TRBV7-8 and TRBJ2-7; 8 nucleotides align to TRBD2. The material sequenced was naive CD8+ T cells sorted from blood. For the CDR3, the DNA is TGTGCCAGCAGCTCGAAAACTAGCGGAGTAGCCTCCTACGAGCAGTACTTC. Its translation: CASSSKTSGVASYEQYF.